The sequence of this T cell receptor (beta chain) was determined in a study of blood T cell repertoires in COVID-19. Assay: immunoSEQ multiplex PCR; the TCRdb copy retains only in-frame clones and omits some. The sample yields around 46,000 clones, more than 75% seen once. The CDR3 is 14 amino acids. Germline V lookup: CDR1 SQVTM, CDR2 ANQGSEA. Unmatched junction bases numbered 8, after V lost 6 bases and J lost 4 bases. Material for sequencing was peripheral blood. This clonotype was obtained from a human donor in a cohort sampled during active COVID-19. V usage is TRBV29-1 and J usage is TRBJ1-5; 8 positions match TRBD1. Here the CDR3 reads CSVPSGGGNQPQHF. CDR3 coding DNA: TGCAGCGTACCTTCAGGGGGCGGGAATCAGCCCCAGCATTTT.